This T cell receptor beta chain came from a study of blood T cells in healthy people across ages. The use of a sample-barcoded 5' primer and a J-beta primer mix characterized a second PCR of about 7 to 12 cycles. TCRdb reprocessed the 5' RACE reads with MiXCR, giving one entry per CDR3 protein. The table records 1.5 million to 2 million distinct CDR3 sequences, around 48% of them present only once. Study-level results: Greater diversity and more naive CD4+ cells were seen in long-lived donors than in aged donors. CMV status of donors was not determined, possibly confounding expanded clonotype changes.

The CDR3 runs 14 residues. The germline V gene encodes CDR1 DFQATT and CDR2 SNEGSKA (reference sequence). Between the trimmed V and J ends, which lost 4 bases and 3 bases, there was a span of 16 bases. Regarding this clonotype: Its antigen is not identified.

The J gene is TRBJ2-7, the V gene TRBV20-1; weak D call: TRBD1 (6 bases). The TCR comes from a woman aged 35 to 49 in good health. Sequenced input: blood. The CDR3: CSATYRDTDYEQYF. DNA for the CDR3: TGCAGTGCTACCTACCGGGACACAGACTACGAGCAGTACTTC.